The present TCR beta chain was sequenced within a study of T-cell reconstitution after alpha-beta-depleted transplantation in children. Study conclusions and caveats: About two months after transplant, alpha-beta T cells reportedly came from several hundred expanded graft clones. At the one-year point after transplant, T-cell counts and TCRbeta diversity were found to come mostly from T cells that had been newly produced. After transplant, high TCRbeta diversity at day 60 in some patients arose from surviving recipient T cells and thymic progenitors.

Remarks on this clonotype: Its antigen is currently unknown.

This CDR3 is built from 14 residues. Germline V gene data show CDR1 as SGHTA and CDR2 as FQGNSA. V shed 6 bases and J shed 1 base, with 11 bases lying between them. Preparation of the TCRbeta library used unique molecular identifiers. TCRdb passed the PCR reads through MiXCR, listing each CDR3 protein once. The sample yields roughly 400,000 distinct CDR3 sequences, roughly 43% seen once. The sample was PBMCs, taken before TCRalphabeta/CD19-depleted stem cell transplant. This sequence was found in a girl aged 2 to 10 with aplastic anemia, due to receive a stem cell transplant. The chain employs TRBV7-2 and TRBJ2-3; no definite D call. This CDR3 reads CASSLKSGTDTQYF. The CDR3 nucleotides are TGTGCCAGCAGTCTCAAAAGCGGCACAGATACGCAGTATTTT.